The following is a TCR beta chain sequence with its context. Antigen: not known. TCRdb's copy holds only in-frame clones and misses some; the assay was immunoSEQ multiplex PCR. The data show approximately 2,300,000 clones, with under 95% seen just once and around 0.38% held by the top ten. The CDR3 spans 14 residues. V lost 3 bases, J lost 0 bases, and 7 bases lay in between. Germline CDR1 KGHSH, CDR2 LQKENI. The entry originates in a study of shared clonotypes between healthy human individuals. Study-wide context: Donors had three CD4 naive, three CD4 memory, two CD8 naive and one CD8 memory plate apiece.

Study-level findings and limits: Blood was the sole source, and tissue repertoires probably differ.

What was sequenced was naive CD4+ T cells from PBMCs. Specified subset: CD45RA+ positively selected. The TCR comes from a man aged 18 to 29 in good health. Some clones in this sample may be carry-over from other donors' samples. The chain couples TRBV18 to TRBJ2-3; D is undetermined. The CDR3 DNA reads TGTGCCAGCTCACCTATCGCTAGCACAGATACGCAGTATTTT. Its translation is CASSPIASTDTQYF.